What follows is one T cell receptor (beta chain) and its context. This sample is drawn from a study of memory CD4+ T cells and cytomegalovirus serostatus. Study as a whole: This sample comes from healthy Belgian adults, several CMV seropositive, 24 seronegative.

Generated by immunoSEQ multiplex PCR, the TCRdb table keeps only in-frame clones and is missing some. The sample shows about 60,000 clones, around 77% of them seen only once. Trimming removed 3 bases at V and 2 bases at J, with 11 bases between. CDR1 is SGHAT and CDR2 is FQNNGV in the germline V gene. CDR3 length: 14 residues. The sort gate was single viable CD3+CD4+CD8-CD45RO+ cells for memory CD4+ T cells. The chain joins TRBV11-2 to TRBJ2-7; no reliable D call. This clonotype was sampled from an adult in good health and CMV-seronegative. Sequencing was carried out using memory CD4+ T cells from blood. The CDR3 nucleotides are TGTGCCAGCAGCTTGTCAGAAATCACCTACGAGCAGTACTTC. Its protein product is CASSLSEITYEQYF. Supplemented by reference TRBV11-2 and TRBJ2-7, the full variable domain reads EAGVAQSPRYKIIEKRQSVAFWCNPISGHATLYWYQQILGQGPKLLIQFQNNGVVDDSQLPKDRFSAERLKGVDSTLKIQPAKLEDSAVYLCASSLSEITYEQYFGPGTRLTVT.